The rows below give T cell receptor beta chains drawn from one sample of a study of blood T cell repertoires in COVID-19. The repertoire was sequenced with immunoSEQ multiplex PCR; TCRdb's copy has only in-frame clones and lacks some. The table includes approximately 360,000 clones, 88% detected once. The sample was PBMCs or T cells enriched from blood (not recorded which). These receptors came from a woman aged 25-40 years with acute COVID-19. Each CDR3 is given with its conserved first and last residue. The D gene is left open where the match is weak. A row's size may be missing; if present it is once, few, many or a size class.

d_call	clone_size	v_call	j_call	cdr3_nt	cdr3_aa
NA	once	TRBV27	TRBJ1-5	TGTGCCAGCAGGGGCGGGAATCAGCCCCAGCATTTT	CASRGGNQPQHF
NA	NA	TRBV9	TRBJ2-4	TGTGCCAGCAGCGTAGAGGCAGGGAACATTCAGTACTTC	CASSVEAGNIQYF
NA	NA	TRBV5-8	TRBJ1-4	TGTGCCAGCAGCCGAATTGCGGACAGAGGGGCTAATGAAAAACTGTTTTTT	CASSRIADRGANEKLFF
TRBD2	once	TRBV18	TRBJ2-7	TGTGCCAGCTCAGCCAACCGGGGGGACGAGCAGTACTTC	CASSANRGDEQYF
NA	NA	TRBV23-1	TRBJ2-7	TGCGCCAGTAGACCCCCTGCCAGGCCGACGGGGGAGCAGTACTTC	CASRPPARPTGEQYF
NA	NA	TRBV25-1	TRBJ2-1	TGTGCCAGCAGTGACGACAGGCATTCCTACAATGAGCAGTTCTTC	CASSDDRHSYNEQFF
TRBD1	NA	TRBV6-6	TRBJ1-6	TGTGCCAGCAGTCGCCGACCTCCGACAGGGAAGAGCTCCTATAATTCACCCCTCCACTTT	CASSRRPPTGKSSYNSPLHF
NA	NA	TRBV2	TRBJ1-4	TGTGCCAGCAGTAAGGACAGAAGCGCAACTAATGAAAAACTGTTTTTT	CASSKDRSATNEKLFF
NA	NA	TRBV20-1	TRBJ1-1	TGCAGTGCCCGGAGGGGAGGTGAAGCTTTCTTT	CSARRGGEAFF
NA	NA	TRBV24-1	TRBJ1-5	TGTGCCACCAGTACAACCGATAGCAATCAGCCCCAGCATTTT	CATSTTDSNQPQHF
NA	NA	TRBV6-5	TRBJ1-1	TGTGCCAGCACCGAACGAAGGACACCGAACACTGAAGCTTTCTTT	CASTERRTPNTEAFF
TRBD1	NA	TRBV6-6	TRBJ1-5	TGTGCCAGCAGTCCAAATCCGGGACAGGGGTTCCATCAGCCCCAGCATTTT	CASSPNPGQGFHQPQHF
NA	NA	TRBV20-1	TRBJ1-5	TGCAGTGCTAGTCCTCCGCGGGACAATCAGCCCCAGCATTTT	CSASPPRDNQPQHF
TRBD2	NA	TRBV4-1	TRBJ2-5	TGCGCCAGCAGCCAAGTTCCGGGGGGGCCCTTCCAAGAGACCCAGTACTTC	CASSQVPGGPFQETQYF
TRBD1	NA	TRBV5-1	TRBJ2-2	TGCGCCAGCAGCCAACAGGGGGCCCCGAACACCGGGGAGCTGTTTTTT	CASSQQGAPNTGELFF
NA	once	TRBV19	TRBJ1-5	TGTGCCAGTAGTGGTGGGTTATGGGCAGGGATTAGCAATCAGCCCCAGCATTTT	CASSGGLWAGISNQPQHF
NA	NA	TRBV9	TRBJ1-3	TGTGCCAGCAGCGTAGTTGGGAGGGGAAACACCATATATTTT	CASSVVGRGNTIYF
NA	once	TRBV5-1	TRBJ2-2	TGCGCCAGCAGCTTGGATCGGACATGGAACACCGGGGAGCTGTTTTTT	CASSLDRTWNTGELFF
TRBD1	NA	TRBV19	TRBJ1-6	TGTGCCACTAAGGGACAGTTTAATTCACCCCTCCACTTT	CATKGQFNSPLHF
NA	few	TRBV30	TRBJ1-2	TGTGCCTGGAGTCCAGGGGCCAACTATGGCTACACCTTC	CAWSPGANYGYTF
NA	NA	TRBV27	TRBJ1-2	TGTGCCAGCAGGCCGAACAGGGAGCTTAACTATGGCTACACCTTC	CASRPNRELNYGYTF
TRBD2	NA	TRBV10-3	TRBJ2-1	TGTGCCATCAGCCGATCCGGGACTAGCGGGGGTGTTTCCTACAATGAGCAGTTCTTC	CAISRSGTSGGVSYNEQFF
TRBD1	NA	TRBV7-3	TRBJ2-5	TGTGCCAGCAGCACAACAGGGGTTGGGGAGACCCAGTACTTC	CASSTTGVGETQYF
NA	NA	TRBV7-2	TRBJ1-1	TGTGCCAGCAGCTTTTTAGGGGGTATGTGGACTGAAGCTTTCTTT	CASSFLGGMWTEAFF
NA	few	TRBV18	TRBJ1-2	TGTGCCAGCTCACCCCCCGTCGGGGGGACGGTCTATGGCTACACCTTC	CASSPPVGGTVYGYTF
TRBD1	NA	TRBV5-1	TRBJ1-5	TGCGCCAGCAGCTCAACAGGGGGCGTGGGCCAGCCCCAGCATTTT	CASSSTGGVGQPQHF
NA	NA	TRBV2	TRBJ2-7	TGTGCCAGCAGTGTGGAGGGCTACGAGCAGTACTTC	CASSVEGYEQYF
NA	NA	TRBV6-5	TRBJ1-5	TGTGCCAGCACCTCAGGGTACAATAGCAATCAGCCCCAGCATTTT	CASTSGYNSNQPQHF
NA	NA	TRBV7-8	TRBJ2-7	TGTGCCAGCAGCTTGCAGGGCCTCTACGAGCAGTACTTC	CASSLQGLYEQYF
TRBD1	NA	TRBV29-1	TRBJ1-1	TGCAGCGTTGAGGGACAGATGAACACTGAAGCTTTCTTT	CSVEGQMNTEAFF
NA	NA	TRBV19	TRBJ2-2	TGTGCCAGTAGTATAGGGGGACTCGGGGAGCTGTTTTTT	CASSIGGLGELFF
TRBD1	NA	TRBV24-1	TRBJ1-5	TGTGCCACCAGTGAATCCGGGACAGGAAAGCCCCAGCATTTT	CATSESGTGKPQHF
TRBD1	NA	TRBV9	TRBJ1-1	TGTGCCAGCAGCGTAGTTCCGCTGACAGGGGGCACTGAAGCTTTCTTT	CASSVVPLTGGTEAFF
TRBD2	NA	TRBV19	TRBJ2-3	TGTGCCAGTAGTTCCCCTAGCGGGGGGGAAGATACGCAGTATTTT	CASSSPSGGEDTQYF
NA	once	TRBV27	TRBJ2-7	TGTGCCAGCAGTTTAGGGCCAACCTACGAGCAGTACTTC	CASSLGPTYEQYF
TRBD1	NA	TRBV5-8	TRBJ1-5	TGTGCCAGCAGCCCCACCCAGGACAGGGGAGGCAATCAGCCCCAGCATTTT	CASSPTQDRGGNQPQHF
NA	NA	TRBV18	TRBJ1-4	TGTGCCAGCTCTACTGTGATTGCAACTAATGAAAAACTGTTTTTT	CASSTVIATNEKLFF
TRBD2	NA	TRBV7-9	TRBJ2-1	TGTGCCAGCAGCTTAGTGGTAGGCGGGGGGAGCTCCTACAATGAGCAGTTCTTC	CASSLVVGGGSSYNEQFF
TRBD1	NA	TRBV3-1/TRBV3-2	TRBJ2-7	TGTGCCAGCAGCCTCAGGGGGCGATACGAGCAGTACTTC	CASSLRGRYEQYF
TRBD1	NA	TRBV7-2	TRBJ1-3	TGTGCCAGCAGCCACTACCAGGGGGACACCATATATTTT	CASSHYQGDTIYF
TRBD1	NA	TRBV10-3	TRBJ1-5	TGTGCCATCAGTGAGTCCGGGACAGCTTATAGCAATCAGCCCCAGCATTTT	CAISESGTAYSNQPQHF
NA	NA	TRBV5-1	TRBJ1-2	TGCGCCAGCCGTGGGGGGGCCTATGGCTACACCTTC	CASRGGAYGYTF
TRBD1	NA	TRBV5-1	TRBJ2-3	TGCGCCAGCAGCTTTCTCGGACAGGCTTCTAGCACAGATACGCAGTATTTT	CASSFLGQASSTDTQYF
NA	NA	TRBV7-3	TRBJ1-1	TGTGCCAGCAGCGCCGGCGGGGGGATGACTGAAGCTTTCTTT	CASSAGGGMTEAFF
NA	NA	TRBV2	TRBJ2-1	TGTGCCAGCCAGGGGGGACACAATGAGCAGTTCTTC	CASQGGHNEQFF
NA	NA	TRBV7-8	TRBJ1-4	TGTGCCAGCAGCCATCTGCCGGAGAATAATGAAAAACTGTTTTTT	CASSHLPENNEKLFF
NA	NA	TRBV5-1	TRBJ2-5	TGCGCCAGCAGCTCCCGGCTGGACAGCTCCGGGAGGGAGACCCAGTACTTC	CASSSRLDSSGRETQYF
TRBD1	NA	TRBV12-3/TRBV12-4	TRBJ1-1	TGTGCCAGCAAAGGGGGCCGACGTGCTTTCTTT	CASKGGRRAFF
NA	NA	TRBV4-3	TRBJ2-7	TGCGCCAGCAGCCAAGAGACGGGGGACGACGAGCAGTACTTC	CASSQETGDDEQYF
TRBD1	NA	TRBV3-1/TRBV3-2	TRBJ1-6	TGTGCCAGCAGCCCCAGACAGGGGTTGAATTCACCCCTCCACTTT	CASSPRQGLNSPLHF